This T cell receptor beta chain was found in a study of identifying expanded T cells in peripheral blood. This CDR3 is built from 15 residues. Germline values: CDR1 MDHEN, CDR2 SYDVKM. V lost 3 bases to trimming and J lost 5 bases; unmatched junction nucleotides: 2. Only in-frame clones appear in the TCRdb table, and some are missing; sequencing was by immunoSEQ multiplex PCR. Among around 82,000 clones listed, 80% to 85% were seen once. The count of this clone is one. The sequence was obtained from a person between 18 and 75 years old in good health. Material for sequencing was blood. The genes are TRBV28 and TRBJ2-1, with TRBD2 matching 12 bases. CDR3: CASSFRLAGDNEQFF. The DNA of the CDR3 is TGTGCCAGCAGTTTCCGACTAGCGGGAGACAATGAGCAGTTCTTC.